The 21 T cell receptor beta chains in this list originate from one sample, sequenced in a study of T cells in Graves' hyperthyroidism and ophthalmopathy. RNA transcripts served as the template for amplifying TCR beta CDR3 regions. A set of HTBI primers served as the primers for a first-round RT-PCR of the TCR CDR3. TCRdb processed the multiplex PCR reads anew with MiXCR; each CDR3 protein has one entry. Of hundreds of thousands of distinct CDR3 sequences in the sample, over 35% were seen once. What was sequenced was blood. The source of these receptors is a man between 18 and 29 years old with Graves' hyperthyroidism.

The V call is TRBV9, the J call TRBJ2-2; 10 positions match TRBD2. Looked up from germline, CDR1 is SGDLS and CDR2 is YYNGEE. The V segment lost 3 bases and the J segment 1 base; nucleotides outside the gene matches: 3. The CDR3 sequence is 16 residues long. The CDR3 region is CASSAPSGRNTGELFF. The CDR3 DNA sequence: TGTGCCAGCAGCGCTCCTAGCGGGAGGAACACCGGGGAGCTGTTTTTT.

This clonotype has at least ten counts. This chain uses TRBV15 with TRBJ1-1; 8 positions agree with TRBD1. Trimming took 2 bases from V and 9 from J; bases not matched to a gene: 8. The CDR3 spans 14 residues. The V gene's germline CDR1 is LNHNV and CDR2 YYDKDF (reference sequence). The CDR3 loop is CATSRPRTGSKAFF. The CDR3 DNA follows: TGTGCCACCAGCAGACCAAGGACAGGGTCTAAAGCTTTCTTT.

At least ten counts were recorded for this clonotype. DNA for the CDR3: TGCAGCGTTGACTGGGGGTTCACTGAAGCTTTCTTT. Residues: CSVDWGFTEAFF. The chain couples TRBV29-1 to TRBJ1-1; tentative D call: TRBD1 (5 bases). Germline V lookup: CDR1 SQVTM, CDR2 ANQGSEA. The CDR3 has 12 residues. V was cut by 3 bases and J by 4 bases, with 9 bases left in between.

The chain links TRBV11-2 to TRBJ2-5; the D is unclear. There are 13 residues in the CDR3. V shed 3 bases and J shed 2 bases, with 7 bases lying between them. The germline V gene encodes CDR1 SGHAT and CDR2 FQNNGV. CDR3 sequence reads: CASSFYHQETQYF. DNA for the CDR3: TGTGCCAGCAGCTTTTACCATCAAGAGACCCAGTACTTC.

This clonotype occurred many times. The CDR3 DNA is TGTGCCAGCAGTGAGACAGGACCCCAGCATTTT. It specifies CASSETGPQHF. This sequence joins TRBV2 and TRBJ1-5; TRBD1 is a possible D gene (6 bases). Per germline, CDR1 SNHLY and CDR2 FYNNEI. The CDR3 has 11 residues. V gave up 3 bases and J gave up 10 bases, with 7 bases separating them.

In this sample, this clonotype turned up many times. V is TRBV29-1 and J is TRBJ1-2; a possible D gene is TRBD1 (5 bases). The length of the CDR3 is 14 residues. V gave up 0 bases and J gave up 5 bases, with 13 bases separating them. Germline V CDR1 and CDR2: SQVTM, ANQGSEA. DNA for the CDR3: TGCAGCGTTGAAGAGGGGCAGGGTGGTTATGGCTACACCTTC. Protein: CSVEEGQGGYGYTF.

V usage is TRBV20-1 and J usage is TRBJ2-7, with a weak D call TRBD1 (6 bases). The CDR3 is 12 amino acids. CDR1 is DFQATT and CDR2 is SNEGSKA in the germline V gene (reference sequence). V was shortened by 4 bases and J by 5 bases, with 12 bases between the two germline ends. The CDR3 coding sequence is TGCAGTGCTACTGACAGGAGCCACGAGCAGTACTTC. Translating it yields CSATDRSHEQYF.

This clonotype was counted between two and nine times. This chain connects TRBV19 to TRBJ2-7, with TRBD1 identical over 9 bases. This CDR3 spans 16 amino acids. The J segment lost 2 bases and the V segment lost 6 bases, leaving 11 bases of the junction unmatched. The germline gives CDR1 LNHDA, CDR2 SQIVND (reference sequence). The CDR3 protein is CASRKGAGTGTYEQYF. CDR3 bases: TGTGCCAGTAGAAAGGGGGCCGGGACAGGGACCTACGAGCAGTACTTC.

The V gene is TRBV10-3, the J gene TRBJ2-7, with 8 bases identical to TRBD1. Trimming removed 4 bases from V and 0 bases from J; junction bases left unmatched: 8. CDR1 is ENHRY, CDR2 SYGVKD, per germline. The CDR3 length is 16 residues. The CDR3 loop reads CAISGDRGSGSYEQYF. For the CDR3, the DNA is TGTGCCATCAGTGGAGACAGGGGATCTGGCTCCTACGAGCAGTACTTC.

This clonotype was seen at least ten times. The J gene is TRBJ1-5, the V gene TRBV7-9, with D possibly TRBD1 on 5 matching bases. The germline V gene encodes CDR1 SEHNR and CDR2 FQNEAQ (reference sequence). The CDR3 has 12 amino acids. The V and J ends lost 2 bases and 11 bases respectively, with 10 bases between them. Here the CDR3 DNA reads TGTGCCAGCAGCTTACTGGGGGGGGCCCAGCATTTT. As protein: CASSLLGGAQHF.

This clonotype was seen repeatedly, ten times or more. The CDR3 is CASSPPGLAGRWKETQYF. As DNA, the CDR3 is TGTGCCAGCAGCCCCCCGGGACTAGCGGGGAGGTGGAAAGAGACCCAGTACTTC. The chain links TRBV7-3 to TRBJ2-5; 13 positions match TRBD2. The V segment lost 5 bases and the J segment 3 bases; nucleotides outside the gene matches: 12. Germline values: CDR1 SGHTA, CDR2 FQGTGA. The CDR3 loop spans 18 amino acids. Combining the CDR3 with reference TRBV7-3 and TRBJ2-5 gives the whole variable domain GAGVSQTPSNKVTEKGKYVELRCDPISGHTALYWYRQSLGQGPEFLIYFQGTGAADDSGLPNDRFFAVRPEGSVSTLKIQRTERGDSAVYLCASSPPGLAGRWKETQYFGPGTRLLVL.

V and J are TRBV4-3 and TRBJ2-2; 9 bases are a match to TRBD2. Germline V gives CDR1 LGHNA, CDR2 YSLEER. The CDR3 covers 16 residues. The trim removed 4 bases at V and 2 bases at J, leaving 5 bases unmatched. The CDR3, as DNA: TGCGCCAGCAGCCGCCGGACTAGCGTTAACACCGGGGAGCTGTTTTTT. It specifies CASSRRTSVNTGELFF.

The table lists this clonotype with many counts. The genes are TRBV5-6 and TRBJ1-6; 8 bases align to TRBD1. The CDR3 has 15 residues. V shed 3 bases and J 7 bases; nucleotides not matched to a gene: 6. Germline assignment: CDR1 SGHDT and CDR2 YYEEEE. CDR3 nucleotide sequence: TGTGCCAGCAGCTGGGGCAGGGGGCTGAATTCACCCCTCCACTTT. Translation gives CASSWGRGLNSPLHF.

This clonotype has a handful of counts. The chain is built from TRBV20-1 and TRBJ2-7, with D possibly being TRBD2 (5 bases). CDR3 size: 15 residues. The germline CDR1 and CDR2 sequences are DFQATT and SNEGSKA (reference sequence). Trimming removed 7 bases from V and 2 bases from J, with 21 bases in between. The CDR3 sequence: CSVLNGVLLTYEQYF. In DNA, the CDR3 is TGCAGTGTACTGAACGGGGTCCTCCTTACCTACGAGCAGTACTTC.

Many counts were recorded for this clonotype. The chain is built from TRBV7-2 and TRBJ1-5, with D maybe TRBD1 (5 bases). V lost 4 bases and J 4 bases, leaving 11 bases between the germline ends. The CDR3 covers 14 residues. Germline lookup yields CDR1 SGHTA and CDR2 FQGNSA. CDR3 loop: CASSSTPGNQPQHF. DNA for the CDR3: TGTGCCAGCAGCTCGACCCCAGGGAATCAGCCCCAGCATTTT. Based on the CDR3 plus reference TRBV7-2 and TRBJ1-5, the full variable domain is GAGVSQSPSNKVTEKGKDVELRCDPISGHTALYWYRQSLGQGLEFLIYFQGNSAPDKSGLPSDRFSAERTGGSVSTLTIQRTQQEDSAVYLCASSSTPGNQPQHFGDGTRLSIL.

There are many counts of this clonotype. V usage is TRBV19 and J usage is TRBJ1-5, with a tentative D call TRBD1 (5 bases). This CDR3 contains 13 residues. Looked up from germline, CDR1 is LNHDA and CDR2 is SQIVND (reference sequence). Trimming pared 8 bases from V and 0 bases from J, leaving 8 bases between. This chain's CDR3 is CASLGDSNQPQHF. As DNA, the CDR3 is TGTGCCAGTCTGGGGGATAGCAATCAGCCCCAGCATTTT.

This clonotype showed up just a few times. The chain joins TRBV10-3 to TRBJ2-7; 9 bases match TRBD1. CDR1 and CDR2 (germline): ENHRY, SYGVKD. This CDR3 contains 15 residues. With V trimmed by 0 bases and J by 5 bases, 5 bases remained unmatched. The chain's CDR3 is CAISESLGTGHEQYF. The CDR3 bases are TGTGCCATCAGTGAGTCATTGGGGACAGGGCACGAGCAGTACTTC.

This clonotype was recorded a few times. The chain couples TRBV20-1 to TRBJ2-7; D call uncertain. The germline CDR1 and CDR2 sequences are DFQATT and SNEGSKA (reference sequence). This CDR3 is 11 amino acids long. Deletions cut 3 bases from V and 4 bases from J, with 7 bases between. The CDR3: CSARPRYEQYF. DNA of the CDR3: TGCAGTGCTAGGCCCAGATACGAGCAGTACTTC.

In its sample, this clonotype was seen a few times. One junction end does not reproduce the germline sequence, and a read error may be involved. The rearrangement links TRBV10-3 to TRBJ1-2, with D hard to call. CDR1 and CDR2 (germline): ENHRY, SYGVKD. This CDR3 comprises 15 residues. DNA for the CDR3: TGTGCCAGCAGTTACTACAGAGATCCCAACTATGGCTACACCTTC. Encoded protein: CASSYYRDPNYGYTF.

In this sample, this clonotype turned up many times. V gene TRBV29-1 combines with J gene TRBJ1-1, with TRBD1 matching 7 bases. Per germline, CDR1 SQVTM and CDR2 ANQGSEA. This CDR3 spans 13 amino acids. CDR3: CRGDRAMNTEAFF. CDR3 coding DNA: TGCAGGGGGGACAGAGCCATGAACACTGAAGCTTTCTTT.

This clonotype was picked up many times. The chain combines TRBV10-3 with TRBJ1-1; D is unclear. V lost 6 bases to trimming and J lost 1 base, with 9 bases between them. Looked up from germline, CDR1 is ENHRY and CDR2 is SYGVKD. The CDR3 spans 13 residues. DNA of the CDR3: TGTGCCATCAGCATAGGTACGAACACTGAAGCTTTCTTT. Translated: CAISIGTNTEAFF.